This T cell receptor beta chain was captured in a study of blood T cell repertoires in COVID-19. On the study more broadly: Samples taken during acute and convalescent COVID-19 were collected in the United States, Italy and Spain. T cells, B-cell-depleted T cells, or PBMCs supplied cDNA or gDNA.

Authors' methods: Reference gene primer amplification yielded estimated nucleated cell counts. The method was immunoSEQ multiplex PCR; TCRdb's version includes in-frame clones alone and lacks a portion of them. Clone size and the V and J calls come from that table; the DNA yielded D and trimming. The sample lists under 300,000 clones, 81% seen once, with less than 3% in the top ten. A remark on this clone: One end of the junction varies from germline; a read error may be responsible.

The CDR3 consists of 14 residues. CDR1 and CDR2 (germline): SGHKS, YYEKEE (reference sequence). The gene calls are TRBV5-5 and TRBJ1-4; 8 bases line up with TRBD1. This TCR derives from a woman in her sixties or seventies with active or convalescent COVID-19. Sequences were obtained from peripheral blood. For the CDR3, the DNA is TGTGCCAGCAGCACCACAGGGGGACCTGAGGTTGACCGCTTT. Translation gives CASSTTGGPEVDRF.